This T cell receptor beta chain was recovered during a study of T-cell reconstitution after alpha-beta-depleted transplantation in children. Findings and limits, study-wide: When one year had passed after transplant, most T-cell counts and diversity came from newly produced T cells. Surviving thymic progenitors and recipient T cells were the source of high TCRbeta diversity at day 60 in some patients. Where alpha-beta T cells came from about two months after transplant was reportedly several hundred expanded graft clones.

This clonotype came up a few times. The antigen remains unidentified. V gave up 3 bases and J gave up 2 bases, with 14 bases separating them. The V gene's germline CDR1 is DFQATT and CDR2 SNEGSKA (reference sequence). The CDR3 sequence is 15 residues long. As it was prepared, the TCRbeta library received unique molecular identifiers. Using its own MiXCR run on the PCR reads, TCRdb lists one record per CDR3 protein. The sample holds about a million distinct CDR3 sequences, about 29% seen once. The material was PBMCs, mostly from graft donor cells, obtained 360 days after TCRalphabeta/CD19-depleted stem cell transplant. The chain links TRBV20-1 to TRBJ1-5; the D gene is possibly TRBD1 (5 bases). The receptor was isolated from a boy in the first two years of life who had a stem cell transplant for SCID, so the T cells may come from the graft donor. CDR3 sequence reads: CSARGTKTRNQPQHF. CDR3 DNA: TGCAGTGCTAGGGGGACCAAAACTCGCAATCAGCCCCAGCATTTT.